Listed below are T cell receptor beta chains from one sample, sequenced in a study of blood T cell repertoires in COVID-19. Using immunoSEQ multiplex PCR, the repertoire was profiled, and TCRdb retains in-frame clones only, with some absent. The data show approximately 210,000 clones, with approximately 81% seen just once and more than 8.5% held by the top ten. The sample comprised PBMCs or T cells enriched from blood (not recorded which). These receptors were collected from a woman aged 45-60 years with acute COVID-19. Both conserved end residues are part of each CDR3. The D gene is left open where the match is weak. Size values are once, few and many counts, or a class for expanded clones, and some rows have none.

CAISQNYEAFF	TGTGCCATCAGTCAGAACTATGAAGCTTTCTTT	TRBV10-3	.	TRBJ1-1	.
CASRGLGQGTETQYF	TGTGCCAGCAGAGGGTTAGGGCAGGGGACAGAGACCCAGTACTTC	TRBV7-2	.	TRBJ2-5	.
CASTSFGGNSPLHF	TGTGCCAGCACTTCTTTCGGTGGTAATTCACCCCTCCACTTT	TRBV11-2	.	TRBJ1-6	many
CASRPPYLADTQYF	TGTGCCAGCAGGCCACCCTACTTAGCAGATACGCAGTATTTT	TRBV6-5	.	TRBJ2-3	.
CASSQDLSLARPDTQYF	TGCGCCAGCAGCCAAGATCTAAGCCTAGCTCGCCCAGATACGCAGTATTTT	TRBV4-3	.	TRBJ2-3	.
CASSPRGRQKGKLFF	TGTGCCAGCAGCCCGCGGGGAAGGCAGAAAGGGAAACTGTTTTTT	TRBV5-8	.	TRBJ1-4	.
CASSTPSGGVNEQFF	TGTGCCAGTAGTACCCCGAGCGGGGGGGTTAATGAGCAGTTCTTC	TRBV19	TRBD2	TRBJ2-1	once
CASSLQGFGYTF	TGTGCCAGCAGCCTACAGGGATTTGGCTACACCTTC	TRBV5-6	.	TRBJ1-2	.
CASSETGTGTYEQYF	TGTGCCAGCAGTGAGACCGGGACAGGGACCTACGAGCAGTACTTC	TRBV6-2/TRBV6-3	TRBD1	TRBJ2-7	.
CASSPLTGGDEKLFF	TGTGCCAGTAGTCCCCTGACAGGGGGAGATGAAAAACTGTTTTTT	TRBV19	TRBD1	TRBJ1-4	.
CASSVGGEVGYTF	TGTGCCAGCAGCGTAGGAGGTGAAGTGGGCTACACCTTC	TRBV7-9	.	TRBJ1-2	.
CASSLVVLAGMNTGELFF	TGTGCCAGCAGCTTAGTTGTCCTAGCGGGGATGAACACCGGGGAGCTGTTTTTT	TRBV11-3	TRBD2	TRBJ2-2	.
CASSGLTGVQETQYF	TGCGCCAGCAGCGGACTAACAGGGGTACAAGAGACCCAGTACTTC	TRBV5-1	.	TRBJ2-5	once
CSVTAGTGTNYGYTF	TGCAGCGTTACAGCCGGGACAGGGACTAACTATGGCTACACCTTC	TRBV29-1	TRBD1	TRBJ1-2	.
CASSNGQGPNQPQHF	TGTGCCAGCAGTAACGGACAGGGACCGAATCAGCCCCAGCATTTT	TRBV6-5	TRBD1	TRBJ1-5	.
CASSREGGTGNTIYF	TGTGCCAGCTCCCGGGAGGGGGGCACTGGAAACACCATATATTTT	TRBV7-2	.	TRBJ1-3	.
CASSQESLAVYEQYF	TGCGCCAGCAGCCAAGAGAGCCTAGCGGTCTACGAGCAGTACTTC	TRBV4-1	TRBD2	TRBJ2-7	.
CASSKVAGGPYETQYF	TGTGCCAGCAGTAAAGTAGCGGGGGGGCCGTATGAGACCCAGTACTTC	TRBV6-2/TRBV6-3	TRBD2	TRBJ2-5	.
CASSPRTGLLSTSQYF	TGTGCCAGCAGTCCCCGGACAGGGTTATTATCCACGAGTCAGTACTTC	TRBV27	TRBD1	TRBJ2-4	.
CASSQGIQATNEKLFF	TGTGCCAGCAGCCAAGGTATTCAGGCAACTAATGAAAAACTGTTTTTT	TRBV3-1/TRBV3-2	.	TRBJ1-4	.
CASSNGQGSTEAFF	TGTGCCAGCAGTAACGGACAGGGTTCCACTGAAGCTTTCTTT	TRBV6-5	TRBD1	TRBJ1-1	.
CSVESGRGTGELFF	TGCAGCGTTGAATCAGGGAGGGGCACCGGGGAGCTGTTTTTT	TRBV29-1	TRBD2	TRBJ2-2	.
CASSLSLGTTAQDNSPLHF	TGTGCCAGCAGTTTGAGCCTCGGGACAACCGCCCAAGATAATTCACCCCTCCACTTT	TRBV28	.	TRBJ1-6	.
CASTAGGYNEQFF	TGTGCCAGCACCGCAGGGGGATACAATGAGCAGTTCTTC	TRBV7-3	TRBD1	TRBJ2-1	few
CASKPQGGEQYF	TGTGCCAGCAAACCCCAGGGAGGGGAGCAGTACTTC	TRBV6-6	TRBD2	TRBJ2-7	once
CATRTTNTGELFF	TGTGCCACCAGGACAACGAACACCGGGGAGCTGTTTTTT	TRBV18	.	TRBJ2-2	.
CASSLRTLNEKLFF	TGTGCCAGCAGCTTACGGACACTTAATGAAAAACTGTTTTTT	TRBV7-9	.	TRBJ1-4	.
CASSLGAGTVETQYF	TGCGCCAGCAGCTTGGGGGCCGGAACGGTAGAGACCCAGTACTTC	TRBV5-1	.	TRBJ2-5	.
CASSLTEGNTIYF	TGCGCCAGCAGCTTGACAGAAGGAAACACCATATATTTT	TRBV5-1	.	TRBJ1-3	few
CATGSGIERNNEQFF	TGTGCCACCGGATCAGGGATAGAAAGAAACAATGAGCAGTTCTTC	TRBV24-1	.	TRBJ2-1	.
CASSLRSSGSVSEQYF	TGTGCCAGCAGCTTACGATCTAGCGGGAGTGTCTCCGAGCAGTACTTC	TRBV9	TRBD2	TRBJ2-7	once
CASRTNTGELFF	TGTGCCAGCAGGACAAACACCGGGGAGCTGTTTTTT	TRBV12-3/TRBV12-4	.	TRBJ2-2	.
CASSPGVGDSYTF	TGTGCCAGCTCACCTGGTGTTGGGGACTCCTACACCTTC	TRBV18	.	TRBJ1-2	.
CATSPRGQVQETQYF	TGTGCCACCAGTCCCCGTGGACAGGTCCAAGAGACCCAGTACTTC	TRBV24-1	TRBD1	TRBJ2-5	.
CIRGVGYTF	TGCATTCGGGGGGTGGGCTACACCTTC	TRBV20-1	.	TRBJ1-2	.
CASNPPYGQGSYEQYF	TGTGCCAGCAATCCCCCTTACGGACAGGGTAGTTACGAGCAGTACTTC	TRBV28	TRBD1	TRBJ2-7	.
CASSTSGSPKNTGELFF	TGCGCCAGCAGTACATCGGGGAGCCCGAAGAACACCGGGGAGCTGTTTTTT	TRBV4-1	.	TRBJ2-2	few
CASSLQTGTTQRDTEAFF	TGTGCCAGCAGCTTACAGACCGGGACCACCCAGCGGGACACTGAAGCTTTCTTT	TRBV11-3	.	TRBJ1-1	.
CASSPPGYEKLFF	TGTGCCAGCAGTCCCCCCGGGTATGAAAAACTGTTTTTT	TRBV28	.	TRBJ1-4	.
CASSHEGQGSYNEQFF	TGTGCCAGCAGCCATGAGGGACAGGGATCCTACAATGAGCAGTTCTTC	TRBV5-8	TRBD1	TRBJ2-1	.
CSVEATGVNYEQYF	TGCAGCGTTGAGGCAACAGGGGTAAACTACGAGCAGTACTTC	TRBV29-1	TRBD1	TRBJ2-7	.
CASSQPGSEKLFF	TGTGCCAGCAGCCAGCCGGGAAGTGAAAAACTGTTTTTT	TRBV7-2	.	TRBJ1-4	.
CASSRSQGLSGELFF	TGTGCCAGCAGCAGGTCGCAGGGACTATCCGGGGAGCTGTTTTTT	TRBV7-2	TRBD2	TRBJ2-2	.
CASSPQGATEAFF	TGTGCCAGCTCACCTCAGGGGGCAACTGAAGCTTTCTTT	TRBV18	TRBD1	TRBJ1-1	.
CASSEPKGAGCNEQFF	TGTGCCAGCAGTGAGCCCAAGGGGGCGGGTTGTAATGAGCAGTTCTTC	TRBV6-4	TRBD1	TRBJ2-1	.
CASSPREWQGLPGNEQFF	TGTGCCAGCAGCCCTCGGGAGTGGCAGGGCCTACCTGGCAATGAGCAGTTCTTC	TRBV7-9	.	TRBJ2-1	.
CASSLVASGGEQYF	TGTGCCAGCAGCCTAGTGGCTAGCGGGGGGGAGCAGTACTTC	TRBV11-2	TRBD2	TRBJ2-7	few
CASSLGQGRSGNTIYF	TGTGCCAGCAGCTTAGGACAGGGGCGCTCTGGAAACACCATATATTTT	TRBV7-2	TRBD1	TRBJ1-3	.
CASSPFSGRHGYTF	TGTGCCAGCAGCCCGTTTTCTGGGAGGCATGGCTACACCTTC	TRBV28	.	TRBJ1-2	few
CAISEGAGNQPQHF	TGTGCCATCAGTGAGGGGGCAGGCAATCAGCCCCAGCATTTT	TRBV10-3	.	TRBJ1-5	.
CASSLQGYTEAFF	TGTGCCAGCAGCTTACAGGGGTACACTGAAGCTTTCTTT	TRBV11-3	.	TRBJ1-1	.
CASSLSRQYGNNEQFF	TGTGCCAGCAGCTTGTCTAGACAGTACGGTAACAATGAGCAGTTCTTC	TRBV5-4	.	TRBJ2-1	.